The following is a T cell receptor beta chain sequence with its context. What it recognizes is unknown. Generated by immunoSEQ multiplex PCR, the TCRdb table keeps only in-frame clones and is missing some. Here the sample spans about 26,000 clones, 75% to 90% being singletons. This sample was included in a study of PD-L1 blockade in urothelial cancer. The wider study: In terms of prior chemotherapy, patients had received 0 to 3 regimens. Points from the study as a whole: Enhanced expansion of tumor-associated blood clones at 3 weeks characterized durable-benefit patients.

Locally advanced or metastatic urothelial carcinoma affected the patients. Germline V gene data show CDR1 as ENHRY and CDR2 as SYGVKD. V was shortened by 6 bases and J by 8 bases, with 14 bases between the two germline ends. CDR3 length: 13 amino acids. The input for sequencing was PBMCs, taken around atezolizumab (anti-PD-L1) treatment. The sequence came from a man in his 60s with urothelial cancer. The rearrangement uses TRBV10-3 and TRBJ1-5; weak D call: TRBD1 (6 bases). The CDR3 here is CAIRTGPGEPQHF. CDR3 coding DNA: TGTGCCATCAGGACAGGTCCTGGGGAGCCCCAGCATTTT.